A selection of T cell receptor beta chains follows, all from one sample in a study of vaccination effects on CD4 cells after COVID-19. Repertoires were generated with immunoSEQ multiplex PCR, while TCRdb's copy carries only in-frame clones and drops some. Among around 25,000 clones listed, 73% were seen once. Their antigens are not known. Here the sequenced sample was CD4+ T cells from PBMCs cultured with SARS-CoV-2 spike peptides, taken before COVID-19 vaccination. All receptors derive from a human donor who received a COVID-19 vaccine. Each CDR3 is given with its conserved first and last residue. The order of the fields is V gene, CDR3 length, D gene, clone size, J gene, CDR3 DNA, CDR3 protein. The D gene is left open where the match is weak. Some rows have no size entry. The others give once, few or many, or a class for an expanded clone.

V: TRBV5-1
length: 18
D: TRBD1
size: .
J: TRBJ2-3
DNA: TGCGCCAGCAGCTTAAATCTCAGGGGGATGCCAGAGGCAGATACGCAGTATTTT
CDR3: CASSLNLRGMPEADTQYF

V: TRBV4-1
length: 14
D: .
size: .
J: TRBJ1-2
DNA: TGCGCCAGCAGCCAAGGTAACAGGGCAAATGGCTACACCTTC
CDR3: CASSQGNRANGYTF

V: TRBV7-2
length: 14
D: .
size: few
J: TRBJ1-2
DNA: TGTGCCAGCAGCGCAGGCGGCAGTCCCTATGGCTACACCTTC
CDR3: CASSAGGSPYGYTF

V: TRBV9
length: 16
D: .
size: .
J: TRBJ1-4
DNA: TGTGCCAGCAGTGTCTTTCCAGGGGACGTTAATGAAAAACTGTTTTTT
CDR3: CASSVFPGDVNEKLFF

V: TRBV18
length: 13
D: .
size: .
J: TRBJ1-1
DNA: TGTGCCAGCTCACCGGGGGAGGACACTGAAGCTTTCTTT
CDR3: CASSPGEDTEAFF

V: TRBV7-9
length: 15
D: .
size: .
J: TRBJ2-7
DNA: TGTGCCAGCACCCCCGGCGGGACCGCCTCCTACGAGCAGTACTTC
CDR3: CASTPGGTASYEQYF

V: TRBV15
length: 14
D: .
size: once
J: TRBJ2-2
DNA: TGTGCCACCAGCAGAGATCGTGACACCGGGGAGCTGTTTTTT
CDR3: CATSRDRDTGELFF

V: TRBV9
length: 14
D: .
size: .
J: TRBJ2-2
DNA: TGTGCCAGCAGTGGATGGGGGAACACCGGGGAGCTGTTTTTT
CDR3: CASSGWGNTGELFF

V: TRBV6-5
length: 14
D: .
size: .
J: TRBJ2-1
DNA: TGTGCCAGCAGTCCAGCCACCTCCCGGGGTGAGCAGTTCTTC
CDR3: CASSPATSRGEQFF

V: TRBV2
length: 13
D: .
size: .
J: TRBJ1-2
DNA: TGTGCCAGCAGTGAAGTGACACAGTATGGCTACACCTTC
CDR3: CASSEVTQYGYTF

V: TRBV10-3
length: 14
D: .
size: few
J: TRBJ2-2
DNA: TGTGCCATCAGTGATTCTGCTAACACCGGGGAGCTGTTTTTT
CDR3: CAISDSANTGELFF

V: TRBV19
length: 13
D: .
size: .
J: TRBJ1-1
DNA: TGTGCCAGTAAGGGCGACCTCAACACTGAAGCTTTCTTT
CDR3: CASKGDLNTEAFF

V: TRBV10-1
length: 20
D: .
size: .
J: TRBJ2-5
DNA: TGCGCCAGCAGTGAGGGTATTAATAGGACTACAATATGCTACGAAGAGACCCAGTACTTC
CDR3: CASSEGINRTTICYEETQYF

V: TRBV10-1
length: 14
D: .
size: .
J: TRBJ2-5
DNA: TGCGCCAGCAGTGATGGGGGGACAGAAGAGACCCAGTACTTC
CDR3: CASSDGGTEETQYF

V: TRBV3-1/TRBV3-2
length: 18
D: TRBD2
size: once
J: TRBJ2-1
DNA: TGTGCCAGCAGCCATGTAGCCGGGACTAGCGGGGGGTACAATGAGCAGTTCTTC
CDR3: CASSHVAGTSGGYNEQFF

V: TRBV12-3/TRBV12-4
length: 12
D: TRBD2
size: few
J: TRBJ2-1
DNA: TGTGCCAGCAGTTTAGGACTAGCCCACTTGTTCTTC
CDR3: CASSLGLAHLFF

V: TRBV29-1
length: 13
D: .
size: few
J: TRBJ1-2
DNA: TGCAGCGTTGGTCAGGGGCGCGGGTATGGCTACACCTTC
CDR3: CSVGQGRGYGYTF

V: TRBV5-1
length: 14
D: .
size: once
J: TRBJ1-3
DNA: TGCGCCAGCAGCCCCTCCGGGACGGGAAACACCATATATTTT
CDR3: CASSPSGTGNTIYF

V: TRBV4-1
length: 15
D: .
size: .
J: TRBJ2-6
DNA: TGCGCCAGCAGCCCTAGGGGCTCTGGGGCCAACGTCCTGACTTTC
CDR3: CASSPRGSGANVLTF

V: TRBV12-3/TRBV12-4
length: 11
D: .
size: .
J: TRBJ1-1
DNA: TGTGCCAGCAGCCCCAAGGGGTCAGCTTTCTTT
CDR3: CASSPKGSAFF

V: TRBV6-5
length: 14
D: .
size: few
J: TRBJ1-1
DNA: TGTGCCAGCAGTTACCGTGGAGTTTGGACTGAAGCTTTCTTT
CDR3: CASSYRGVWTEAFF

V: TRBV7-9
length: 16
D: .
size: medium-sized
J: TRBJ1-2
DNA: TGTGCCAGCAGCTTAGCACAGACACGGTCTAACTATGGCTACACCTTC
CDR3: CASSLAQTRSNYGYTF

V: TRBV29-1
length: 11
D: .
size: large
J: TRBJ1-2
DNA: TGCAGCGTTGGACAGGTGCGGGGCTACACCTTC
CDR3: CSVGQVRGYTF

V: TRBV3-1/TRBV3-2
length: 17
D: .
size: .
J: TRBJ2-1
DNA: TGTGCCAGCAGCCAAGAATATTCGGGCTCCCTCCGCAATGAGCAGTTCTTC
CDR3: CASSQEYSGSLRNEQFF

V: TRBV10-1
length: 14
D: .
size: once
J: TRBJ1-1
DNA: TGCGCCAGCAGTGACACTTCAGGAGGCACTGAAGCTTTCTTT
CDR3: CASSDTSGGTEAFF

V: TRBV2
length: 13
D: TRBD2
size: .
J: TRBJ2-3
DNA: TGTGCCAGCAGCGGGGGGTACGGAGATACGCAGTATTTT
CDR3: CASSGGYGDTQYF

V: TRBV7-9
length: 18
D: .
size: few
J: TRBJ1-1
DNA: TGTGCCAGCAGCTTAAGTGCCTTGCAGGGAAGCCGTCAGGGGGAAGCTTTCTTT
CDR3: CASSLSALQGSRQGEAFF

V: TRBV7-7
length: 16
D: TRBD2
size: .
J: TRBJ2-2
DNA: TGTGCCAGCAGCTTTAGTACTAGCGGAAACACCGGGGAGCTGTTTTTT
CDR3: CASSFSTSGNTGELFF

V: TRBV7-2
length: 19
D: TRBD2
size: .
J: TRBJ2-5
DNA: TGTGCCAGCAGCTCCCCGCGCTCCGGGACTAGGGGGGATTGGGAGACCCAGTACTTC
CDR3: CASSSPRSGTRGDWETQYF

V: TRBV12-5
length: 18
D: TRBD2
size: .
J: TRBJ2-5
DNA: TGTGCTAGTGGTTTTGGGACTAGCGGGAATTGGTACCAAGAGACCCAGTACTTC
CDR3: CASGFGTSGNWYQETQYF

V: TRBV6-1
length: 14
D: TRBD1
size: .
J: TRBJ1-4
DNA: TGTGCCAGCAGTGAAGGACAGGGGTTTGAAAAACTGTTTTTT
CDR3: CASSEGQGFEKLFF

V: TRBV11-2
length: 14
D: TRBD1
size: few
J: TRBJ1-2
DNA: TGTGCCAGCAGCTATACAGGGGGCTCCTATGGCTACACCTTC
CDR3: CASSYTGGSYGYTF